The T cell receptor (beta chain) under discussion was sequenced for a study of response to subunit inactivated influenza vaccine (dated by TCRdb to about 2018). At the level of the whole study: Deep quantitative T cell receptor repertoire profiling was used in the study to track responses to a trivalent subunit inactivated influenza vaccine.

General findings and caveats noted by the study authors: The authors proposed that each seasonal influenza vaccination may bring in only a limited number of new T cells.

CDR1 and CDR2 are drawn from the germline V gene: SGHTA, FQGNSA. The CDR3 contains 15 residues, cysteine and phenylalanine counted. The read is trimmed to its CDR3 DNA, 45 bases read in frame from base 1. The junction shows trimming of 1 base on V and 2 bases on J, plus 11 bases between the germline ends. A word on this clonotype: This receptor's antigen is unknown. Base qualities were left out, and no much larger clone turns up one base away.

The method was RT-PCR. The sample was run on an Illumina HiSeq 2500. TCRdb passed the public sequencing reads through fastp at Q25 and MiXCR, retaining productive beta sequences. Identical CDR3 proteins give one entry, which carries the most common genes and DNA. This sample gives 400,000 to 650,000 distinct CDR3 sequences in total; approximately 7.2% of them show up just once. The ten largest clones add up to roughly 13% of the sample. The source of this sequence is a man between 50 and 69 years old who received an inactivated influenza vaccine. Donor details come from another sample of the same person, matched by shared clones. This specimen was PBMCs from blood, taken roughly 24 months after vaccination. Recombination connected TRBV7-2 to TRBJ1-1; perhaps TRBD1 is the D gene, with 6 bases matching. The CDR3 protein sequence reads: CASSLVGGANTEAFF. The DNA reads TGTGCCAGCAGCTTAGTAGGGGGGGCCAACACTGAAGCTTTCTTT. The entire variable domain, with the stretches around the CDR3 drawn from the reference TRBV7-2 and TRBJ1-1 proteins, is GAGVSQSPSNKVTEKGKDVELRCDPISGHTALYWYRQSLGQGLEFLIYFQGNSAPDKSGLPSDRFSAERTGGSVSTLTIQRTQQEDSAVYLCASSLVGGANTEAFFGQGTRLTVV.